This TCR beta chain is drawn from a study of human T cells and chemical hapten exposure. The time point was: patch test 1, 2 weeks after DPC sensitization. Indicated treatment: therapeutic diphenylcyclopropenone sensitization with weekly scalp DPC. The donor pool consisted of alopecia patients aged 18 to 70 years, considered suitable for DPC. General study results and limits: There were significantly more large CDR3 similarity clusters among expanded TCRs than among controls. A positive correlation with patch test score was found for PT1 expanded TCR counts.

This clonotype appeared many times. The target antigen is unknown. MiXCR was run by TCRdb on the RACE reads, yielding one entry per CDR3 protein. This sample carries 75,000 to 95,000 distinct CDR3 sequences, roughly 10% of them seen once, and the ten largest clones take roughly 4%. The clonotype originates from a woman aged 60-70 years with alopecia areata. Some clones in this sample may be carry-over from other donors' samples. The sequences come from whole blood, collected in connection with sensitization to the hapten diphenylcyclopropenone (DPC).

CDR3 bases: TGTGCCAGCAGCTTCTACGACAGGGGGCCCAATGAGCAGTTCTTC. It encodes CASSFYDRGPNEQFF. The chain has TRBV7-9 and TRBJ2-1, with 10 bases identical to TRBD1. The germline gives CDR1 SEHNR, CDR2 FQNEAQ (reference sequence). This CDR3 contains 15 residues. V shed 3 bases, J shed 6 bases, and the junction held 5 bases outside the gene matches.